Presented here are 4 T cell receptor beta chains from one specimen sequenced in a study of PD-L1 blockade in urothelial cancer. Only in-frame clones appear in the TCRdb table, and some are missing; sequencing was by immunoSEQ multiplex PCR. The sample holds some 79,000 clones, roughly 87% seen once. Sequencing used PBMCs, obtained around atezolizumab (anti-PD-L1) treatment. Receptors originate from a man in his sixties or seventies with urothelial cancer.

This clone has only one observation. This chain links TRBV19 with TRBJ2-5, with 11 positions matching TRBD1. V shed 5 bases, J shed 5 bases, and the junction held 13 bases outside the gene matches. The germline V gene has CDR1 LNHDA and CDR2 SQIVND (reference sequence). CDR3 length: 17 amino acids. CDR3 bases: TGTGCCAGTAGTTCCCCTCCCGAGGACAGGGGGCGGGAGACCCAGTACTTC. Its protein is CASSSPPEDRGRETQYF.

V usage is TRBV2 and J usage is TRBJ2-7, with TRBD2 identical over 11 bases. The V and J ends lost 4 bases and 1 base, in that order; junction bases with no gene match: 6. CDR1 and CDR2 from the germline V gene are SNHLY and FYNNEI. This CDR3 spans 16 amino acids. CDR3 coding DNA: TGTGCCAGCAGTGCGACGGGACTAGCGGTGTCCTACGAGCAGTACTTC. It specifies CASSATGLAVSYEQYF.

This rearrangement joins TRBV7-2 to TRBJ2-3, with a tentative D call TRBD2 (6 bases). The CDR3 extends over 14 amino acids. V lost 6 bases and J lost 0, with 10 bases in between. Germline CDR1 SGHTA, CDR2 FQGNSA. The CDR3 protein is CASRSGLSTDTQYF. In nucleotides, the CDR3 is TGTGCCAGCAGGTCGGGACTCAGCACAGATACGCAGTATTTT. Together with reference TRBV7-2 and TRBJ2-3, the CDR3 gives the full variable domain: GAGVSQSPSNKVTEKGKDVELRCDPISGHTALYWYRQSLGQGLEFLIYFQGNSAPDKSGLPSDRFSAERTGGSVSTLTIQRTQQEDSAVYLCASRSGLSTDTQYFGPGTRLTVL.

This sequence joins TRBV15 and TRBJ2-7, with TRBD1 as a possible D gene (5 bases). This CDR3 comprises 14 residues. Germline V gives CDR1 LNHNV, CDR2 YYDKDF (reference sequence). The V end lost 0 bases, the J end lost 5 bases, and 11 bases lay between the germline ends. CDR3 in amino acids: CATSRDLQDDEQYF. In nucleotides, the CDR3 is TGTGCCACCAGCAGAGATCTACAGGATGACGAGCAGTACTTC.